The 30 T cell receptor beta chains given below trace back to one sample, sequenced in a study of Ad26.COV2.S vaccination and SARS-CoV-2 variants. Produced via immunoSEQ multiplex PCR; TCRdb's table is partial and in-frame only. Of about 410,000 clones in the sample, around nine tenths were seen once. Treatment reported: over 15 received Ad26.COV2.S at low or high dose, single or two shots; 5 received placebo; per-sample allocation not given. Sampling was performed 63 days after the first vaccine or placebo injection. The sample in question was peripheral blood, obtained in a trial of Ad26.COV2.S vaccine versus placebo. The receptors originated from a person aged 18 to 59 who received the Ad26.COV2.S COVID-19 vaccine or a placebo.

The chain is built from TRBV19 and TRBJ2-3; a possible D gene is TRBD2 (7 bases). The CDR3 sequence is 17 residues long. Germline CDR1 and CDR2: LNHDA and SQIVND (reference sequence). V lost 5 bases to trimming and J lost 8 bases, with 26 bases between them. For the CDR3, the DNA is TGTGCCAGTAGTTCTCCCTCTGATTTTGGGGGGGCTGGTACGCAGTATTTT. This translates into CASSSPSDFGGAGTQYF.

The V call is TRBV7-9, the J call TRBJ1-2; a possible D gene is TRBD1 (5 bases). Trimming left V 1 base short and J 5 bases short, with 14 bases between. This CDR3 region has 15 residues. Germline CDR1 is SEHNR and CDR2 is FQNEAQ (reference sequence). The CDR3 nucleotides read TGTGCCAGCAGCTTAGGAGACGGGACTCCTTATGGCTACACCTTC. It specifies CASSLGDGTPYGYTF.

The chain employs TRBV6-1 and TRBJ1-2, with 8 bases that match TRBD1. CDR3 size: 16 residues. The trim removed 4 bases at V and 1 base at J, leaving 8 bases unmatched. Germline V CDR1 and CDR2: MNHNS, SASEGT. Here the CDR3 reads CASSGPKDRVNYGYTF. The CDR3 DNA follows: TGTGCCAGCAGTGGACCCAAGGACAGGGTTAACTATGGCTACACCTTC.

This chain connects TRBV3-1 (or the pseudogene TRBV3-2) to TRBJ2-3; 8 bases fit TRBD2. Trimming at V came to 2 bases and at J to 4 bases, leaving 8 bases not matched to a gene. The CDR3 is 16 amino acids. CDR1 is LGHDT, CDR2 YNNKEL, per germline (reference sequence). The DNA for the CDR3 is TGTGCCAGCAGCCAAAATAGCGGGGCCTCCCCAGATACGCAGTATTTT. Its translation is CASSQNSGASPDTQYF.

This clone was detected only once. At the DNA level, this CDR3 is encoded by other sequences in the same sample as well. The gene calls are TRBV7-2 and TRBJ1-2; D might be TRBD1 (5 bases). The CDR3 is made up of 13 amino acids. Trimming removed 6 bases from V and 4 bases from J, with 12 bases in between. CDR1 and CDR2 from the germline V gene are SGHTA and FQGNSA. CDR3 residues: CASSLDRSYGYTF. The CDR3, as DNA: TGTGCCAGCAGTCTAGACAGATCCTATGGCTACACCTTC. The full variable domain, its missing parts supplied by reference TRBV7-2 and TRBJ1-2, is GAGVSQSPSNKVTEKGKDVELRCDPISGHTALYWYRQSLGQGLEFLIYFQGNSAPDKSGLPSDRFSAERTGGSVSTLTIQRTQQEDSAVYLCASSLDRSYGYTFGSGTRLTVV.

The chain has TRBV10-3 and TRBJ1-1, with 9 bases lining up with TRBD1. The germline V gene has CDR1 ENHRY and CDR2 SYGVKD. This CDR3 contains 15 residues. The V gene end was trimmed by 11 bases and the J gene end by 2 bases; junction bases not matched to a gene: 12. The CDR3, as DNA: TGTGCCTCACACACCGGGACAGGGCCAAACACTGAAGCTTTCTTT. Amino acid sequence: CASHTGTGPNTEAFF.

This chain uses TRBV6-5 with TRBJ1-1; TRBD1 agrees at 7 bases. This CDR3 spans 16 amino acids. Germline values: CDR1 MNHEY, CDR2 SVGAGI. V was clipped by 2 bases and J by 1 base; unmatched bases: 7. CDR3 region: CASSYGGQLTNTEAFF. For the CDR3, the DNA is TGTGCCAGCAGTTACGGGGGACAGCTGACGAACACTGAAGCTTTCTTT.

This clone has more than one count but fewer than ten. At the DNA level, this CDR3 is encoded by other sequences in the same sample as well. The J gene is TRBJ2-7, the V gene TRBV7-2; the D is unclear. The germline V gene encodes CDR1 SGHTA and CDR2 FQGNSA. V was cut by 4 bases and J by 0 bases, with 4 bases left in between. The CDR3 sequence is 12 residues long. The CDR3 loop reads CASSSFSYEQYF. The CDR3 nucleotides read TGTGCCAGCAGCTCCTTCTCCTACGAGCAGTACTTC. Drawing the rest from reference TRBV7-2 and TRBJ2-7, the complete variable domain is GAGVSQSPSNKVTEKGKDVELRCDPISGHTALYWYRQSLGQGLEFLIYFQGNSAPDKSGLPSDRFSAERTGGSVSTLTIQRTQQEDSAVYLCASSSFSYEQYFGPGTRLTVT.

The V and J genes are TRBV10-3 and TRBJ1-1, with 9 bases lining up with TRBD1. The CDR3 length is 14 residues. The V gene end was trimmed by 5 bases and the J gene end by 3 bases; junction bases not matched to a gene: 4. Germline CDR1 and CDR2: ENHRY and SYGVKD. The CDR3 nucleotides read TGTGCCATCAGTCCGGGACAGGGATACACTGAAGCTTTCTTT. This encodes CAISPGQGYTEAFF.

This chain links TRBV7-2 with TRBJ2-3; 12 bases match TRBD2. The CDR3 sequence is 17 residues long. The ends lost 5 bases at V and 4 bases at J; junction bases unmatched: 10. Germline V gene sequence: CDR1 SGHTA, CDR2 FQGNSA. The CDR3 coding sequence is TGTGCCAGCAGCCAGACTAGCGGGGGCGGTGGTGCAGATACGCAGTATTTT. It encodes CASSQTSGGGGADTQYF.

This chain connects TRBV9 to TRBJ1-2, with 8 bases fitting TRBD1. Per germline, CDR1 SGDLS and CDR2 YYNGEE. The CDR3 consists of 17 residues. V trimming: 0 bases; J trimming: 2 bases; junction bases outside the gene matches: 9. CDR3 loop: CASSVVGQDLRNYGYTF. The CDR3 DNA sequence: TGTGCCAGCAGCGTAGTGGGACAGGACCTTCGAAACTATGGCTACACCTTC.

This CDR3 reads CATSEEQGYGYTF. The CDR3 nucleotides read TGTGCCACCAGTGAGGAACAGGGTTATGGCTACACCTTC. V is TRBV24-1 and J is TRBJ1-2, with TRBD1 as a possible D gene (6 bases). The germline V and J ends were trimmed by 4 bases and 5 bases, with 10 bases remaining between them. In germline, CDR1 is KGHDR, CDR2 SFDVKD. The CDR3 consists of 13 residues.

The chain uses TRBV2 and TRBJ1-1, with a weak D call TRBD1 (6 bases). V dropped 5 bases and J dropped 0 bases, with 13 bases sitting between them. The germline CDR1 and CDR2 sequences are SNHLY and FYNNEI. The length of the CDR3 is 15 residues. DNA of the CDR3: TGTGCCAGCAGTAAGGGGGGACCGCTGAACACTGAAGCTTTCTTT. Its protein product is CASSKGGPLNTEAFF. Variable domain in full (rest from reference TRBV2 and TRBJ1-1): EPEVTQTPSHQVTQMGQEVILRCVPISNHLYFYWYRQILGQKVEFLVSFYNNEISEKSEIFDDQFSVERPDGSNFTLKIRSTKLEDSAMYFCASSKGGPLNTEAFFGQGTRLTVV.

This clone was detected many times. V gene TRBV5-4 combines with J gene TRBJ1-2; D uncertain. V shed 0 bases and J shed 4 bases, with 13 bases lying between them. CDR1 is SGHNT and CDR2 is YYREEE in the germline V gene (reference sequence). There are 15 residues in the CDR3. This CDR3 reads CASSLAPGNFYGYTF. For the CDR3, the DNA is TGTGCCAGCAGCTTGGCCCCGGGTAATTTCTATGGCTACACCTTC.

This chain uses TRBV14 with TRBJ2-7; 8 bases agree with TRBD1. V gave up 5 bases and J gave up 8 bases; unmatched junction bases: 8. This CDR3 is built from 13 residues. The V gene's germline CDR1 is SGHDN and CDR2 FVKESK. DNA of the CDR3: TGTGCCAGCAGCAGCGCAGGGGGCAGTAAGCAGTACTTC. It specifies CASSSAGGSKQYF.

The genes are TRBV5-4 and TRBJ2-5, with D perhaps TRBD2 (6 bases). The CDR3 sequence is 14 residues long. V gave up 0 bases and J gave up 3 bases, with 9 bases separating them. Germline lookup yields CDR1 SGHNT and CDR2 YYREEE (reference sequence). DNA for the CDR3: TGTGCCAGCAGCTTGGGGGACTGGGAAGAGACCCAGTACTTC. It yields the protein CASSLGDWEETQYF.

This clone came up a few times. This rearrangement joins TRBV2 to TRBJ1-1; TRBD1 is a possible D gene (5 bases). CDR1 is SNHLY and CDR2 is FYNNEI in the germline V gene. The CDR3 sequence is 14 residues long. The germline V and J ends were trimmed by 2 bases and 8 bases, with 15 bases remaining between them. Here the CDR3 DNA reads TGTGCCAGCAGTGAAAGGACACCCTACGAGGAAGCTTTCTTT. Its protein product is CASSERTPYEEAFF.

V gene TRBV7-9 combines with J gene TRBJ2-7; 7 bases match TRBD2. The CDR3 has 15 amino acids. The germline CDR1 and CDR2 sequences are SEHNR and FQNEAQ (reference sequence). V dropped 1 base and J dropped 4; count of bases not matched to a gene: 7. The CDR3 coding sequence is TGTGCCAGCAGCTTAGATTTGACTAGCAGGTACGAGCAGTACTTC. The encoded protein is CASSLDLTSRYEQYF.

The chain uses TRBV29-1 and TRBJ2-2; D gene unclear. Per the germline V gene, CDR1 is SQVTM and CDR2 is ANQGSEA. V lost 7 bases and J lost 6, with 12 bases in between. The CDR3 is made up of 12 amino acids. This CDR3 reads CSARLASGELFF. Written as DNA, the CDR3 is TGCAGCGCCCGCCTCGCGTCCGGGGAGCTGTTTTTT.

V usage is TRBV14 and J usage is TRBJ2-1; no reliable D call. Between the trimmed V and J ends, which lost 1 base and 4 bases, there was a span of 8 bases. The CDR3 loop spans 14 amino acids. Germline CDR1 and CDR2: SGHDN and FVKESK. CDR3 region: CASSQVSRYNEQFF. Written as DNA, the CDR3 is TGTGCCAGCAGCCAAGTCTCGCGATACAATGAGCAGTTCTTC.

V usage is TRBV13 and J usage is TRBJ1-3; the D gene is possibly TRBD1 (6 bases). V shed 1 base and J shed 0 bases, with 13 bases lying between them. This CDR3 contains 17 residues. The germline CDR1 and CDR2 sequences are PRHDT and FYEKMQ (reference sequence). CDR3 region: CASSLADRRPSGNTIYF. CDR3 coding DNA: TGTGCCAGCAGCTTAGCTGACAGGCGACCCTCTGGAAACACCATATATTTT. Combining the CDR3 with reference TRBV13 and TRBJ1-3 gives the whole variable domain AAGVIQSPRHLIKEKRETATLKCYPIPRHDTVYWYQQGPGQDPQFLISFYEKMQSDKGSIPDRFSAQQFSDYHSELNMSSLELGDSALYFCASSLADRRPSGNTIYFGEGSWLTVV.

This rearrangement joins TRBV10-3 to TRBJ1-3; D is undetermined. The CDR3 is 15 amino acids. CDR1 ENHRY and CDR2 SYGVKD come from the germline V gene. V lost 5 bases and J 3 bases, leaving 14 bases between the germline ends. The CDR3 spells CAISSHRVGGNTIYF. The CDR3 DNA reads as TGTGCCATCAGTTCCCATAGGGTTGGTGGAAACACCATATATTTT.

The chain uses TRBV9 and TRBJ2-7; D is possibly TRBD1 (6 bases). The CDR3 length is 14 residues. CDR1 SGDLS and CDR2 YYNGEE come from the germline V gene. Trimming removed 2 bases at V and 3 bases at J, with 12 bases between. The CDR3 coding sequence is TGTGCCAGCAGCGTGAGACAGGAGGACTACGAGCAGTACTTC. It encodes CASSVRQEDYEQYF.

V is TRBV5-1 and J is TRBJ2-5; no firm D call. V lost 4 bases and J 1 base, leaving 8 bases between the germline ends. The CDR3 is 13 residues long. Germline CDR1 SGHRS, CDR2 YFSETQ. The chain's CDR3 is CASSPPLQETQYF. DNA of the CDR3: TGCGCCAGCAGCCCGCCCCTCCAAGAGACCCAGTACTTC.

The chain links TRBV6-6 to TRBJ2-1, with D possibly TRBD2 on 5 matching bases. V was pared by 7 bases and J by 4 bases, with 11 bases between. Germline CDR1 and CDR2: MNHNY and SVGAGI (reference sequence). The CDR3 is 13 amino acids. In nucleotides, the CDR3 is TGTGCCAGCACTGACTCGGGGTACAATGAGCAGTTCTTC. This sequence encodes CASTDSGYNEQFF.

The chain couples TRBV12-3 or TRBV12-4 to TRBJ2-5; D unclear. This CDR3 has 13 amino acids. The V gene lost 6 bases and the J gene lost 3 bases, with 11 bases spanning the gap. CDR3 bases: TGTGCCAGCAGCATCTCTCGGGAAGAGACCCAGTACTTC. This gives the protein CASSISREETQYF.

The chain joins TRBV5-5 to TRBJ1-2; perhaps TRBD1 as D (5 bases). Trimming took 6 bases from V and 10 from J, leaving 19 bases between them. Germline V gene sequence: CDR1 SGHKS, CDR2 YYEKEE (reference sequence). The CDR3 loop spans 13 amino acids. The chain's CDR3 is CASTPWGVPAYTF. CDR3 coding DNA: TGTGCCAGCACCCCCTGGGGGGTTCCTGCCTACACCTTC.

The V gene is TRBV2, the J gene TRBJ1-6, with D maybe TRBD1 (5 bases). Germline assignment: CDR1 SNHLY and CDR2 FYNNEI. This CDR3 spans 13 amino acids. The V and J ends lost 7 bases and 10 bases respectively, with 14 bases between them. CDR3 amino acids: CASNRDRLSPLHF. CDR3 coding DNA: TGTGCCAGCAACCGAGACAGATTATCACCCCTCCACTTT.

The rearrangement joins TRBV19 to TRBJ1-5, with TRBD1 matching 10 bases. V lost 5 bases, J lost 2 bases, and 12 bases stayed unmatched. Germline V CDR1 and CDR2: LNHDA, SQIVND (reference sequence). This CDR3 region has 18 residues. The CDR3 DNA follows: TGTGCCAGTAGTCTCCACCGACAGGGGGCTAGGGGCAATCAGCCCCAGCATTTT. This sequence encodes CASSLHRQGARGNQPQHF.

This clone was seen only a few times. The chain recombines TRBV7-9 with TRBJ1-4, with D possibly TRBD1 on 5 matching bases. V lost 5 bases and J lost 4, with 14 bases in between. In germline, CDR1 is SEHNR, CDR2 FQNEAQ (reference sequence). The CDR3 consists of 15 residues. The CDR3 bases are TGTGCCAGCAGCGGCGAGGGACGGTATAATGAAAAACTGTTTTTT. The encoded protein is CASSGEGRYNEKLFF.